This entry describes one T cell receptor (beta chain). The method was immunoSEQ multiplex PCR; TCRdb's version includes in-frame clones alone and lacks a portion of them. This sample has under 300,000 clones, with about 85% found just once. Germline lookup yields CDR1 SGHTA and CDR2 FQGTGA. The CDR3 runs 16 residues. Trimming took 5 bases from V and 2 from J, leaving 17 bases between them. These data are taken from a study of blood T cell repertoires in COVID-19. The clonotype was recovered from a human donor in a cohort sampled during active COVID-19. The specimen sequenced was peripheral blood. V is TRBV7-3 and J is TRBJ2-3, with D unclear. The CDR3 coding sequence is TGTGCCAGCAGCCCTTTGCAACCGGGTTCCACAGATACGCAGTATTTT. Encoded protein: CASSPLQPGSTDTQYF.